The 32 T cell receptor beta chains below come from one sample, sequenced in a study of T cell responses to AZD1222 COVID-19 vaccine. Sequenced by immunoSEQ multiplex PCR; TCRdb stores in-frame clones only, minus some. The sample contains approximately 140,000 clones, 93% of which appear only once. The specimen was peripheral blood, collected on day 0 of AZD1222 vaccination. These receptors were obtained from an adult in good health.

V usage is TRBV29-1 and J usage is TRBJ1-5; 10 nucleotides align to TRBD1. Germline V CDR1 and CDR2: SQVTM, ANQGSEA. V gave up 4 bases and J gave up 4 bases; unmatched junction bases: 1. The CDR3 runs 13 residues. CDR3 sequence reads: CSVGTGGNQPQHF. In DNA form, the CDR3 reads TGCAGCGTTGGGACAGGGGGAAATCAGCCCCAGCATTTT.

The rearrangement links TRBV6-5 to TRBJ1-2; 9 nucleotides match TRBD1. The germline gives CDR1 MNHEY, CDR2 SVGAGI. CDR3 length: 13 residues. With 6 bases clipped from V and 6 bases from J, the junction kept 5 bases outside the gene matches. The CDR3 here is CASSLGDRDGYTF. The CDR3 DNA is TGTGCCAGCAGCCTGGGGGACAGGGATGGCTACACCTTC.

J is TRBJ1-2 and V is TRBV6-1; weak D call: TRBD1 (6 bases). The germline V gene has CDR1 MNHNS and CDR2 SASEGT. The CDR3 length is 15 residues. The V and J ends lost 0 bases and 5 bases respectively, with 13 bases between them. In nucleotides, the CDR3 is TGTGCCAGCAGTGAAGCGGGAGTCAGGGGATATGGCTACACCTTC. Its protein product is CASSEAGVRGYGYTF.

DNA for the CDR3: TGTGCCAGCAGCGCCGGACAGGCAAGGGTCTATGGCTACACCTTC. The encoded protein is CASSAGQARVYGYTF. The gene calls are TRBV6-5 and TRBJ1-2, with 7 bases aligning to TRBD1. The V gene end was trimmed by 6 bases and the J gene end by 4 bases; junction bases not matched to a gene: 11. The CDR3 is made up of 15 amino acids. Germline V gives CDR1 MNHEY, CDR2 SVGAGI.

V usage is TRBV7-9 and J usage is TRBJ2-1; tentatively, D is TRBD2 (6 bases). Trimming took 2 bases from V and 1 from J, leaving 12 bases between them. The CDR3 sequence is 16 residues long. Germline CDR1 is SEHNR and CDR2 is FQNEAQ (reference sequence). This chain's CDR3 is CASSLHSAGSYNEQFF. CDR3 nucleotides: TGTGCCAGCAGCTTACATTCGGCGGGATCCTACAATGAGCAGTTCTTC.

The rearrangement links TRBV1 to TRBJ1-2; the table gives TRBD1 as D, unverified against the DNA. TRBV1 is an annotated pseudogene. This CDR3 is built from 15 residues. The CDR3 nucleotides read TGCACCAGCAGCCAAACCGACAGGGAAGGCTATGGCTACACCTTC. Protein sequence: CTSSQTDREGYGYTF.

The chain recombines TRBV19 with TRBJ1-2; D ambiguous. The germline gives CDR1 LNHDA, CDR2 SQIVND (reference sequence). The CDR3 spans 14 residues. Trimming removed 3 bases at V and 0 bases at J, with 8 bases between. CDR3 in amino acids: CASSIPGTNYGYTF. The CDR3 bases are TGTGCCAGTAGTATCCCAGGAACTAACTATGGCTACACCTTC.

The gene calls are TRBV3-1 (or the pseudogene TRBV3-2) and TRBJ2-3; D is undetermined. V lost 0 bases to trimming and J lost 8 bases, with 12 bases between them. The CDR3 contains 14 residues. CDR1 is LGHDT, CDR2 YNNKEL, per germline (reference sequence). CDR3 sequence reads: CASSQDSRGGTQYF. The CDR3 nucleotides are TGTGCCAGCAGCCAAGATTCTCGCGGTGGTACGCAGTATTTT.

The genes are TRBV12-3 or TRBV12-4 and TRBJ1-2, with 9 bases identical to TRBD1. V dropped 7 bases and J dropped 1; count of bases not matched to a gene: 1. The CDR3 loop spans 13 amino acids. The CDR3 DNA reads TGTGCCAGCAAGGGACAGGGTAACTATGGCTACACCTTC. Residues: CASKGQGNYGYTF.

The V and J genes are TRBV6-5 and TRBJ1-1; 8 bases fit TRBD1. The CDR3 contains 14 residues. Germline values: CDR1 MNHEY, CDR2 SVGAGI. The trim removed 6 bases at V and 3 bases at J, leaving 6 bases unmatched. The CDR3 loop reads CASSPTGVDTEAFF. Here the CDR3 DNA reads TGTGCCAGCAGCCCGACAGGGGTTGACACTGAAGCTTTCTTT.

V usage is TRBV6-5 and J usage is TRBJ1-1; D is ambiguous. The CDR3 has 13 amino acids. V gave up 7 bases and J gave up 4 bases, with 13 bases separating them. Germline V CDR1 and CDR2: MNHEY, SVGAGI. The CDR3 DNA follows: TGTGCCAGCAATTTTGCAGAGGTCACTGAAGCTTTCTTT. This translates into CASNFAEVTEAFF.

The rearrangement joins TRBV23-1 to TRBJ2-1, with D tentatively TRBD2 (5 bases). TRBV23-1 is labeled an ORF, and its function is uncertain. This CDR3 contains 16 residues. The germline V and J ends were trimmed by 3 bases and 0 bases, with 12 bases remaining between them. The CDR3 loop reads CASSHFRTVSYNEQFF. The CDR3 DNA is TGCGCCAGCAGTCATTTCCGGACTGTCTCCTACAATGAGCAGTTCTTC.

The rearrangement uses TRBV5-4 and TRBJ1-2; 11 bases are a match to TRBD1. There are 15 residues in the CDR3. CDR1 is SGHNT and CDR2 is YYREEE in the germline V gene (reference sequence). Losses at the gene ends were 3 bases for V and 5 bases for J; bases not matched to a gene: 6. Here the CDR3 DNA reads TGTGCCAGCAGCTGGGGACAGGGGGTGAGGTATGGCTACACCTTC. Translation: CASSWGQGVRYGYTF.

The genes are TRBV30 and TRBJ2-2; TRBD2 aligns across 14 bases. Germline values: CDR1 GTSNPN, CDR2 SVGIG (reference sequence). The CDR3 loop spans 17 amino acids. Losses at the gene ends were 3 bases for V and 7 bases for J; bases not matched to a gene: 10. Written as DNA, the CDR3 is TGTGCCTGGAGCGCCGGGACTAGCGGGGGCCGGGGCGGGGAGCTGTTTTTT. It codes for CAWSAGTSGGRGGELFF.

The chain recombines TRBV27 with TRBJ2-5; 8 nucleotides line up with TRBD2. This CDR3 comprises 14 residues. J gave up 8 bases and V 3 bases, and 8 bases lay outside the gene matches. From germline, CDR1 is MNHEY and CDR2 SMNVEV (reference sequence). CDR3 nucleotide sequence: TGTGCCAGCAGTTTCCTAGCGGGCTCGGGTACCCAGTACTTC. Translation: CASSFLAGSGTQYF.

The gene calls are TRBV7-9 and TRBJ1-4; unclear D gene. CDR1 is SEHNR, CDR2 FQNEAQ, per germline (reference sequence). CDR3 length equals 15 residues. Trimming took 3 bases from V and 5 from J, leaving 13 bases between them. The CDR3 here is CASSFYGVENEKLFF. CDR3 in DNA: TGTGCCAGCAGCTTTTACGGGGTAGAGAATGAAAAACTGTTTTTT.

This chain joins TRBV7-9 and TRBJ2-7; D perhaps matches TRBD2 (6 bases). Between the trimmed V and J ends, which lost 4 bases and 3 bases, there was a span of 13 bases. The CDR3 extends over 14 amino acids. Per the germline V gene, CDR1 is SEHNR and CDR2 is FQNEAQ (reference sequence). This CDR3 reads CASSSGTGVYEQYF. CDR3 nucleotides: TGTGCCAGCAGCTCAGGGACGGGGGTCTACGAGCAGTACTTC.

The rearrangement links TRBV27 to TRBJ1-2; D is possibly TRBD1 (6 bases). Between the trimmed V and J ends, which lost 3 bases and 6 bases, there was a span of 11 bases. From germline, CDR1 is MNHEY and CDR2 SMNVEV (reference sequence). The CDR3 covers 13 residues. CDR3 nucleotides: TGTGCCAGCAGTTTTGCCAGGGGTAATGGCTACACCTTC. As protein: CASSFARGNGYTF.

The V gene is TRBV7-9, the J gene TRBJ2-7; no definite D call. Germline CDR1 SEHNR, CDR2 FQNEAQ (reference sequence). The V end was cut by 5 bases, the J end by 1 base, with 9 bases between. The CDR3 runs to 13 residues. The CDR3 here is CASSREESYEQYF. In DNA, the CDR3 is TGTGCCAGCAGCAGAGAGGAGTCCTACGAGCAGTACTTC.

V is TRBV25-1 and J is TRBJ2-7; the match to TRBD1 covers 8 bases. The CDR3 is 12 residues long. V gave up 5 bases and J gave up 8 bases; unmatched junction bases: 5. CDR1 MGHDK and CDR2 SYGVNS come from the germline V gene. The CDR3 bases are TGTGCCAGCAGTCCCCCCAGGGGGCAGCAGTACTTC. It specifies CASSPPRGQQYF.

The V and J genes are TRBV7-2 and TRBJ2-3; TRBD1 matches 8 bases. In germline, CDR1 is SGHTA, CDR2 FQGNSA. CDR3 length equals 16 residues. J gave up 2 bases and V 4 bases, and 8 bases lay outside the gene matches. CDR3 in amino acids: CASSSGGAFPTDTQYF. The DNA of the CDR3 is TGTGCCAGCAGCTCAGGGGGCGCATTCCCCACAGATACGCAGTATTTT.

V gene TRBV3-1 (or the pseudogene TRBV3-2) combines with J gene TRBJ2-6; D uncertain. The CDR3 has 19 residues. CDR1 and CDR2 (germline): LGHDT, YNNKEL (reference sequence). With 4 bases removed from V and 0 bases from J, the gap between germline ends came to 19 bases. DNA for the CDR3: TGTGCCAGCAGCCCCCACTTAGGGCAGCGCCACTCTGGGGCCAACGTCCTGACTTTC. This encodes CASSPHLGQRHSGANVLTF.

Only a few counts were recorded for this clone. This chain uses TRBV28 with TRBJ2-4; perhaps D is TRBD1 or TRBD2 (6 bases each). The CDR3 is made up of 14 amino acids. From germline, CDR1 is MDHEN and CDR2 SYDVKM. V was pared by 7 bases and J by 1 base, with 11 bases between. The CDR3 coding sequence is TGTGCCAGCAACCGAGGGGGGGCCAAAAACATTCAGTACTTC. It yields the protein CASNRGGAKNIQYF.

The chain combines TRBV9 with TRBJ2-1; 7 bases fit TRBD2. The CDR3 extends over 15 amino acids. V dropped 0 bases and J dropped 9; count of bases not matched to a gene: 9. Germline CDR1 reads SGDLS; CDR2 reads YYNGEE. The CDR3 loop reads CASSVVGTKESEQFF. The CDR3 nucleotides are TGTGCCAGCAGCGTAGTCGGGACTAAGGAGAGTGAGCAGTTCTTC.

CDR3 nucleotide sequence: TGTGCCAGCAGTGCGTCCGTTGACTATAATTCACCCCTCCACTTT. As protein: CASSASVDYNSPLHF. This rearrangement joins TRBV2 to TRBJ1-6; D uncertain. In germline, CDR1 is SNHLY, CDR2 FYNNEI. The CDR3 is 15 amino acids. V shed 4 bases and J shed 3 bases, with 10 bases lying between them. Drawing the rest from reference TRBV2 and TRBJ1-6, the complete variable domain is EPEVTQTPSHQVTQMGQEVILRCVPISNHLYFYWYRQILGQKVEFLVSFYNNEISEKSEIFDDQFSVERPDGSNFTLKIRSTKLEDSAMYFCASSASVDYNSPLHFGNGTRLTVT.

The chain uses TRBV15 and TRBJ2-7; TRBD1 is a possible D gene (5 bases). Between the trimmed V and J ends, which lost 4 bases and 7 bases, there was a span of 17 bases. This CDR3 is 14 amino acids long. The germline gives CDR1 LNHNV, CDR2 YYDKDF (reference sequence). The CDR3 coding sequence is TGTGCCACCAGCACCAGAAAGACAGCTTCAGAGCAGTACTTC. Translating gives CATSTRKTASEQYF.

The chain joins TRBV7-6 to TRBJ2-5, with 14 bases fitting TRBD2. Per germline, CDR1 SGHVS and CDR2 FNYEAQ. Germline trimming cut 1 base from V and 1 base from J; bases unmatched to any gene: 2. The CDR3 has 17 amino acids. CDR3 coding DNA: TGTGCCAGCAGCTTAGGGACTAGCGGGGGGCTCCAAGAGACCCAGTACTTC. Amino acids: CASSLGTSGGLQETQYF.

This sequence joins TRBV11-3 and TRBJ2-1; D perhaps matches TRBD2 (6 bases). Germline CDR1 and CDR2: SGHNT and YENEEA. V was pared by 5 bases and J by 9 bases, with 14 bases between. The CDR3 has 13 residues. The CDR3 DNA follows: TGTGCCAGCAGCGCCGGAGGGGTAACTGAGCAGTTCTTC. Translating it yields CASSAGGVTEQFF.

This clone showed up just once. The chain has TRBV27 and TRBJ2-1, with TRBD2 matching 8 bases. The junction had 15 bases not matched to a gene; V was cut back by 5 bases and J by 6 bases. Looked up from germline, CDR1 is MNHEY and CDR2 is SMNVEV (reference sequence). The CDR3 sequence is 17 residues long. The CDR3 region has the DNA TGTGCCAGCAGTCCCCCCCCGGGGGGGGGCTATCGCAATGAGCAGTTCTTC. It encodes CASSPPPGGGYRNEQFF.

This chain connects TRBV20-1 to TRBJ2-1; D is undetermined. The V gene's germline CDR1 is DFQATT and CDR2 SNEGSKA (reference sequence). This CDR3 contains 11 residues. V was shortened by 7 bases and J by 4 bases, with 8 bases between the two germline ends. The CDR3 DNA reads as TGCAGTGGATTAGGTTACAATGAGCAGTTCTTC. Amino acid sequence: CSGLGYNEQFF.

The gene calls are TRBV7-2 and TRBJ1-1, with 9 bases fitting TRBD1. The CDR3 runs to 15 residues. CDR1 is SGHTA, CDR2 FQGNSA, per germline. J gave up 4 bases and V 5 bases, and 8 bases lay outside the gene matches. CDR3 in amino acids: CASSRTGQGSTEAFF. CDR3 bases: TGTGCCAGCAGCCGTACAGGACAGGGGAGCACTGAAGCTTTCTTT.

The chain uses TRBV3-1 (or the pseudogene TRBV3-2) and TRBJ2-7, with D perhaps TRBD2 (5 bases). Trimming stripped 2 bases from V and 2 bases from J, with 13 bases between. CDR1 and CDR2 (germline): LGHDT, YNNKEL (reference sequence). This CDR3 has 15 amino acids. The CDR3 coding sequence is TGTGCCAGCAGCCAAAACCCGGGAAGGGCCTACGAGCAGTACTTC. Translation: CASSQNPGRAYEQYF.